This T cell receptor (beta chain) was documented in a study of TET2 disruption in CD19-targeted CAR T cells (dated by TCRdb to the late 2010s). Some background on the complete study: No additional inclusion criteria were applied, and the number of samples was determined by the original clinical trial design and by sample availability. General conclusions and limits of the study: The conclusions drawn about the patient's CAR T cells were based on extensive analysis of just one subject.

As for this clone: What antigen it recognizes has not been identified. The read terminates 3 residues before the CDR3 end, so the remaining end is supplied by the germline J gene.

CDR1 and CDR2 were assigned from the germline V gene as LGHNA and YNFKEQ. Including the terminal cysteine and phenylalanine, the CDR3 comprises 17 residues. The DNA covers only part of the CDR3, 42 bases in frame from base 1. V and J are trimmed by 0 bases and 3 bases, and the gene matches miss 6 bases of the junction. TCR beta chain deep sequencing was performed with the immunoSEQ assay. The authors' analysis ran thus. Only productive TCR beta rearrangements went into calculating clonotype frequencies. Held by TCRdb, this immuneACCESS table contains in-frame sequences only and omits some clones. Under half of the omission traces to an unresolved V gene where checked; the cause of the rest is unknown. The DNA was the basis for D and trimming; V, J and clone size are from that table. The sample's clone listing holds about 30,000 clones. Of the sample, roughly 1.9% is held by the ten largest clones.

The treatment or condition label, as the study defines it: autologous CTL019 cells: CD19 CAR with 4-1BB and CD3 zeta domains. The CD19 CAR incorporated TCR zeta and 4-1BB costimulatory signaling domains. Leukapheresis was used to collect the T cells for CTL019 manufacturing from peripheral blood. The DNeasy Blood and Tissue Kit was used to extract genomic DNA from pre-infusion T cells, peripheral blood, or sorted post-infusion T cells. The TCR originated in a man aged 65 to 79 with chronic lymphocytic leukemia. The chain was built from TRBV4-2 and TRBJ2-2; 8 central nucleotides agree with TRBD2. Source: CD8- CAR+ T cells sorted from cultured blood T cells, taken for CD19 CAR T cell therapy. This specimen's cell subset or site label, per the study, means: CD8-negative CAR-positive T cells from the infusion product. CDR3 DNA (partial): TGTGCCAGCAGCCAAGATTCCCGGGGGGGGGACACCGGGGAG. Its protein reads: CASSQDSRGGDTGE. The CDR3 in its entirety is CASSQDSRGGDTGELFF.